The present T cell receptor (beta chain) was sequenced within a study of cytomegalovirus exposure and HLA in healthy donors. A word on this clone: The antigen remains unidentified.

This CDR3 has 16 residues. Germline V gene sequence: CDR1 MNHNS, CDR2 SASEGT. After removal of 2 bases from V and 6 bases from J, the junction contained 6 bases not matched to a gene. PCR employed 60 Vbeta and 13 Jbeta primers. The assay was immunoSEQ multiplex PCR, and TCRdb's table has in-frame clones only and misses some. The sample includes about 140,000 clones, roughly two thirds of them seen just once. Study-wide points: Later, an analysis found that common viral pathogens appeared to be linked with several of the most significant clusters. Presence/absence results assume similar sequencing depth per donor, which may not hold. It was in a later analysis that TCR association rates were seen to vary by HLA locus, highest for DRB1 and lowest for HLA-C. With later analysis, a missense DCLRE1C variant became linked to TCR beta V- and J-gene trimming.

The genes are TRBV6-1 and TRBJ2-2; TRBD1 aligns across 10 bases. This receptor was identified in a woman aged 40-49 years in good health and CMV-seronegative. Sequenced: PBMCs. CDR3 protein: CASSERQGARSGELFF. The CDR3 DNA is TGTGCCAGCAGTGAAAGACAGGGGGCGAGATCCGGGGAGCTGTTTTTT.